The 2 T cell receptor beta chains given below trace back to one sample, sequenced in a study of T cells in localized non-small cell lung cancer. Profiling relied on immunoSEQ multiplex PCR, and the TCRdb table lists in-frame clones only, not all of them. This sample yields over a thousand clones, of which approximately 22% are seen a single time; about 19% belongs to the top ten. This sample comprised normal lung tissue next to the tumor, obtained before any cancer treatment. These receptors all stem from a woman aged 40-70 years with stage I lung adenocarcinoma.

This clone was found a few times. The V call is TRBV9, the J call TRBJ1-2; tentatively, D is TRBD1 (6 bases). With 6 bases removed from V and 5 bases from J, the gap between germline ends came to 20 bases. The germline V gene has CDR1 SGDLS and CDR2 YYNGEE. The CDR3 extends over 15 amino acids. The CDR3 sequence is CASTHSATGNYGYTF. CDR3 nucleotide sequence: TGTGCCAGCACCCACTCCGCCACAGGGAATTATGGCTACACCTTC. The full variable domain, with the rest looked up from reference TRBV9 and TRBJ1-2, is DSGVTQTPKHLITATGQRVTLRCSPRSGDLSVYWYQQSLDQGLQFLIQYYNGEERAKGNILERFSAQQFPDLHSELNLSSLELGDSALYFCASTHSATGNYGYTFGSGTRLTVV.

The sample holds a few counts of this clone. V gene TRBV15 combines with J gene TRBJ2-7, with 9 bases aligning to TRBD2. The CDR3 has 15 residues. CDR1 is LNHNV and CDR2 is YYDKDF in the germline V gene (reference sequence). The V segment lost 1 base and the J segment 4 bases; nucleotides outside the gene matches: 5. CDR3 coding DNA: TGTGCCACCAGCAGAGCGGCGGGAGGGCCTTACGAGCAGTACTTC. Translating it yields CATSRAAGGPYEQYF.